These 11 T cell receptor beta chains were sequenced from one sample in a study of OX40 agonist ivuxolimab in advanced cancers. The receptor library was made with the immunoSEQ multiplex PCR assay. TCRdb took over this immuneACCESS table, retaining in-frame rearrangements with V and J assigned. Such tables are incomplete; in checked studies, under half of the missing clones stem from an unresolved V gene, and the remainder is unexplained. This sample comprises more than 85,000 clones, 91% of them detected only once. The ten largest clones take up 0.25% to 0.35% of the sample. Sequences were derived from CD4+ or CD8+ T cells sorted from blood, sampled in a trial of the OX40 agonist ivuxolimab. The receptor source for this set is an adult with an advanced solid tumor such as melanoma, head and neck, liver or kidney cancer.

V is TRBV11-2 and J is TRBJ2-1, with 7 bases fitting TRBD1. The germline V gene encodes CDR1 SGHAT and CDR2 FQNNGV. V dropped 5 bases and J dropped 1; count of bases not matched to a gene: 5. The CDR3 runs to 15 residues. CDR3 sequence: CASSRGPVSYNEQFF. The DNA for the CDR3 is TGTGCCAGCAGCAGGGGGCCTGTTTCCTACAATGAGCAGTTCTTC.

The J gene is TRBJ2-3, the V gene TRBV11-2; TRBD2 might be the D (5 bases). The CDR3 contains 16 residues. The germline CDR1 and CDR2 sequences are SGHAT and FQNNGV. V dropped 8 bases and J dropped 0 bases, with 18 bases sitting between them. The CDR3, as DNA: TGTGCCAGCCGGCGTGGGATCGGGATTAGCACAGATACGCAGTATTTT. The encoded protein is CASRRGIGISTDTQYF.

The V gene is TRBV18, the J gene TRBJ2-2; TRBD1 matches at 7 bases. Trimming took 4 bases from V and 6 from J; bases not matched to a gene: 5. This CDR3 has 14 residues. CDR1 and CDR2 (germline): KGHSH, LQKENI. CDR3 DNA sequence: TGTGCCAGCTCACTGGACAGGCTCCCCGGGGAGCTGTTTTTT. Protein sequence: CASSLDRLPGELFF.

The V call is TRBV19, the J call TRBJ1-5; D is ambiguous. The V end lost 1 base, the J end lost 10 bases, and 8 bases lay between the germline ends. Germline V gene sequence: CDR1 LNHDA, CDR2 SQIVND (reference sequence). The CDR3 consists of 12 residues. As DNA, the CDR3 is TGTGCCAGTAGTATAGCAGCGGGCCCCCAGCATTTT. It yields the protein CASSIAAGPQHF.

The rearrangement uses TRBV6-6 and TRBJ2-5; 12 bases match TRBD2. The J call may be wrong; the DNA end is better matched by TRBJ2-7. There are 14 residues in the CDR3. Germline V gene lookup returns CDR1 MNHNY and CDR2 SVGAGI (reference sequence). The CDR3 DNA reads as TGTGCCAGCAGTTGGACTAGCGGGGCCTACGAGCAGTACTTC. Amino acid sequence: CASSWTSGAYEQYF.

The rearrangement links TRBV29-1 to TRBJ2-1; D is perhaps TRBD1 (5 bases). Trimming stripped 4 bases from V and 3 bases from J, with 13 bases between. The CDR3 sequence is 14 residues long. From germline, CDR1 is SQVTM and CDR2 ANQGSEA. The CDR3 region is CSVVKGVIYNEQFF. DNA for the CDR3: TGCAGCGTTGTGAAAGGGGTCATCTACAATGAGCAGTTCTTC.

The chain links TRBV6-6 to TRBJ1-5; D not certain. This CDR3 contains 13 residues. V was shortened by 0 bases and J by 7 bases, with 7 bases between the two germline ends. CDR1 is MNHNY and CDR2 is SVGAGI in the germline V gene (reference sequence). CDR3 sequence (DNA): TGTGCCAGCAGTTACTCGGCGGCACAGCCCCAGCATTTT. As protein: CASSYSAAQPQHF.

This rearrangement joins TRBV4-3 to TRBJ2-7; 7 bases agree with TRBD1. V trimming: 0 bases; J trimming: 3 bases; junction bases outside the gene matches: 5. Germline values: CDR1 LGHNA, CDR2 YSLEER. This CDR3 comprises 15 residues. CDR3 sequence reads: CASSQDTQGDYEQYF. The CDR3 region has the DNA TGCGCCAGCAGCCAAGATACTCAGGGGGACTACGAGCAGTACTTC.

The rearrangement joins TRBV4-3 to TRBJ2-3, with 7 bases aligning to TRBD2. V gave up 0 bases and J gave up 11 bases; unmatched junction bases: 11. Germline V gene data show CDR1 as LGHNA and CDR2 as YSLEER. CDR3 length: 15 amino acids. The CDR3 loop reads CASSQDRGGTGVQYF. The DNA for the CDR3 is TGCGCCAGCAGCCAAGATCGGGGAGGGACGGGGGTGCAGTATTTT.

V and J are TRBV11-2 and TRBJ2-5; a possible D gene is TRBD2 (6 bases). There are 15 residues in the CDR3. Germline V lookup: CDR1 SGHAT, CDR2 FQNNGV. Deletions cut 3 bases from V and 4 bases from J, with 15 bases between. CDR3 region: CASSFSGGGGETQYF. CDR3 sequence (DNA): TGTGCCAGCAGCTTTAGCGGTGGGGGTGGAGAGACCCAGTACTTC.

The chain recombines TRBV2 with TRBJ2-7, with D hard to call. The CDR3 contains 16 residues. CDR1 is SNHLY and CDR2 is FYNNEI in the germline V gene. Trimming removed 6 bases from V and 1 base from J, with 19 bases in between. CDR3 bases: TGTGCCAGCAGCCCCGGTGGGCCAAACAGTTCCTACGAGCAGTACTTC. This sequence encodes CASSPGGPNSSYEQYF.